A single sample is the source of the 6 T cell receptor beta chains below, sequenced in a study of blood T cell repertoires in COVID-19. The protocol was immunoSEQ multiplex PCR, while the TCRdb copy is restricted to in-frame clones and leaves out a portion. Of around 270,000 clones listed, less than 90% are singletons. Sequenced sample: peripheral blood. The receptors here all came from a man in his 60s who had recovered from COVID-19.

This clone was seen a few times. In nucleotides, the CDR3 is TGTGCCAGCAGCTTAGGGCTAGGATACGAGCAGTACTTC. Amino acids: CASSLGLGYEQYF. The chain links TRBV7-2 to TRBJ2-7, with D unclear. This CDR3 is 13 amino acids long. V lost 1 base and J lost 4, with 8 bases in between. Germline V gene sequence: CDR1 SGHTA, CDR2 FQGNSA.

The chain links TRBV29-1 to TRBJ1-5; 9 bases align to TRBD1. This CDR3 comprises 21 residues. J gave up 0 bases and V 6 bases, and 24 bases lay outside the gene matches. CDR1 is SQVTM and CDR2 is ANQGSEA in the germline V gene. This CDR3 is CSVAQAIGGTGSGYSNQPQHF. The DNA for the CDR3 is TGCAGCGTCGCCCAAGCCATTGGGGGGACAGGGTCTGGATATAGCAATCAGCCCCAGCATTTT.

The rearrangement links TRBV27 to TRBJ2-3; D remains ambiguous. The CDR3 is 13 amino acids. In germline, CDR1 is MNHEY, CDR2 SMNVEV (reference sequence). The germline V and J ends were trimmed by 6 bases and 4 bases, with 11 bases remaining between them. Here the CDR3 reads CASRAPVPDTQYF. CDR3 DNA: TGTGCCAGCAGGGCCCCCGTCCCAGATACGCAGTATTTT.

The gene calls are TRBV4-2 and TRBJ2-1; the match to TRBD2 covers 12 bases. Germline loops: CDR1 LGHNA, CDR2 YNFKEQ. This CDR3 spans 17 amino acids. V shed 2 bases and J 8 bases; nucleotides not matched to a gene: 10. In DNA form, the CDR3 reads TGTGCCAGCAGCCAACACCCACTAGCGGGGGGCCGGGATGAGCAGTTCTTC. It yields the protein CASSQHPLAGGRDEQFF.

This clone has more than one count but fewer than ten. CDR3 in DNA: TGTGCCTGGAGTGTACGGGGGGTAGGAAGTGGAAACACCATATATTTT. Protein product: CAWSVRGVGSGNTIYF. V usage is TRBV30 and J usage is TRBJ1-3; TRBD1 is a possible D gene (5 bases). CDR1 GTSNPN and CDR2 SVGIG come from the germline V gene (reference sequence). The CDR3 spans 16 residues. Trimming took off 0 bases at V and 3 bases at J, with 15 bases between the two ends.

The chain joins TRBV5-1 to TRBJ2-1; tentatively, D is TRBD1 (6 bases). CDR3 length: 14 amino acids. V lost 4 bases to trimming and J lost 4 bases, with 12 bases between them. CDR1 and CDR2 from the germline V gene are SGHRS and YFSETQ. CDR3 sequence (DNA): TGCGCCAGCAGCGAGGGACAAGCTTACAATGAGCAGTTCTTC. The encoded protein is CASSEGQAYNEQFF.